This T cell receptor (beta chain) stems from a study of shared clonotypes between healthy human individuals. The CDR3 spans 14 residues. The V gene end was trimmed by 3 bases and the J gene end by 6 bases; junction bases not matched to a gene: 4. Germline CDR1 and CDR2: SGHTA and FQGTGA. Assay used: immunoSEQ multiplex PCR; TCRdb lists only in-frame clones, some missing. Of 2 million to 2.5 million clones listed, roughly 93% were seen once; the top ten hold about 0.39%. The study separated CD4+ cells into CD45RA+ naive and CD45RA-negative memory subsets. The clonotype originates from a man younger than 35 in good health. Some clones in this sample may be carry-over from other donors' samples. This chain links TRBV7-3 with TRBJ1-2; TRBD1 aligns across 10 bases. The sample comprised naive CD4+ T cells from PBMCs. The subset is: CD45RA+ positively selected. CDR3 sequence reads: CASSFPGTGDGYTF. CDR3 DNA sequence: TGTGCCAGCAGCTTCCCCGGGACAGGGGATGGCTACACCTTC.